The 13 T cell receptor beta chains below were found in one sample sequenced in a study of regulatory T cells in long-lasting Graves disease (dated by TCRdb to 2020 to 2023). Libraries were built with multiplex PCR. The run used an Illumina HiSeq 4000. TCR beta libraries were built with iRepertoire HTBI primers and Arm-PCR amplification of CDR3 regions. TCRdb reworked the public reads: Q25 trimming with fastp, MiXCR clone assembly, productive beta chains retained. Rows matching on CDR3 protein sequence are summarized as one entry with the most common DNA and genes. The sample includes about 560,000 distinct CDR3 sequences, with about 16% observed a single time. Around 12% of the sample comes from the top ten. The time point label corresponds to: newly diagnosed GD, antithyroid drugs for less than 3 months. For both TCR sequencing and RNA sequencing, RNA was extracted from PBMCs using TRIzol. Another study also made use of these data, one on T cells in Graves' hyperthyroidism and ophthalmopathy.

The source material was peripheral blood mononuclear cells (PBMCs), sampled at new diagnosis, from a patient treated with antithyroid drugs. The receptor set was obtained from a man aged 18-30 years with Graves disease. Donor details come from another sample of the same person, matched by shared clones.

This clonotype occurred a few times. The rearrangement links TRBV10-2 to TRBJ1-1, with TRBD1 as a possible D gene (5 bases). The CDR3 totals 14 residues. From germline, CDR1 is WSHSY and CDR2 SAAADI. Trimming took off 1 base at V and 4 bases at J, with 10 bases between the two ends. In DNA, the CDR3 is TGCGCCAGCAGTGAGTGGGACGGAGGCACTGAAGCTTTCTTT. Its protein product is CASSEWDGGTEAFF.

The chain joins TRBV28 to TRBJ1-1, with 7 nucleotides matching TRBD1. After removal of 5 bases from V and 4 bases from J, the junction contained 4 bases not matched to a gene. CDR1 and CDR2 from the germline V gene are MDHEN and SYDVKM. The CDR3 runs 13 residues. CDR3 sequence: CASSGTAPTEAFF. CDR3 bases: TGTGCCAGCAGTGGGACAGCTCCCACTGAAGCTTTCTTT.

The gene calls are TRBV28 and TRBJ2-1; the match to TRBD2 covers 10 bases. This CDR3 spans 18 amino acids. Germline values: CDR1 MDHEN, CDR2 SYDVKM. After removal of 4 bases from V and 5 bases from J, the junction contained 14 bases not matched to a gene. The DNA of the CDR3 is TGTGCCAGCAGTTCCCTCGAGGGAGCGGGAGGGCCTCACAATGAGCAGTTCTTC. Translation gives CASSSLEGAGGPHNEQFF.

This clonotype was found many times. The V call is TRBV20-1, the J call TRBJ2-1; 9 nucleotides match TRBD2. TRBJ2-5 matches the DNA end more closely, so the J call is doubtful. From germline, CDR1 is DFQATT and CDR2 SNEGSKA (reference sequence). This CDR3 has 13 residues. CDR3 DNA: TGCAGTGCCGAGGGACTAGCTGAGCAGACCCAGTACTTC. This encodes CSAEGLAEQTQYF.

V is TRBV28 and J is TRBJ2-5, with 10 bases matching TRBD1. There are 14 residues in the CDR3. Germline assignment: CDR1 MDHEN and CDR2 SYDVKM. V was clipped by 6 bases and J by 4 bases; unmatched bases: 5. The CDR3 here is CASRRGQGRETQYF. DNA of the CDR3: TGTGCCAGCAGACGGGGACAGGGGAGAGAGACCCAGTACTTC. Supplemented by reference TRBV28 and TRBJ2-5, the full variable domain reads DVKVTQSSRYLVKRTGEKVFLECVQDMDHENMFWYRQDPGLGLRLIYFSYDVKMKEKGDIPEGYSVSREKKERFSLILESASTNQTSMYLCASRRGQGRETQYFGPGTRLLVL.

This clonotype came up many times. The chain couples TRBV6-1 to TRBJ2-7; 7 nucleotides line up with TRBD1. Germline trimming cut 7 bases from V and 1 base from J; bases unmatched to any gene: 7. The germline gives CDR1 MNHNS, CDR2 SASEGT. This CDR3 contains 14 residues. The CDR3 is CASIWGTESYEQYF. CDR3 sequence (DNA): TGTGCCAGCATTTGGGGGACAGAGTCCTACGAGCAGTACTTC.

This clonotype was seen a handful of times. CDR3 DNA: TGTGCCAGCTCACCGACGGACAGGGACAATCAGCCCCAGCATTTT. As protein: CASSPTDRDNQPQHF. This chain uses TRBV18 with TRBJ1-5; 8 nucleotides align to TRBD1. The CDR3 extends over 15 amino acids. Germline trimming cut 3 bases from V and 3 bases from J; bases unmatched to any gene: 4. CDR1 is KGHSH and CDR2 is LQKENI in the germline V gene.

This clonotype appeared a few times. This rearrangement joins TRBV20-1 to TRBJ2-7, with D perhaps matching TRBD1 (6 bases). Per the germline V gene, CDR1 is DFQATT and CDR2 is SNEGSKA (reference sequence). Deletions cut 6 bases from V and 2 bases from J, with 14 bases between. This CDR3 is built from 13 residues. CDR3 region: CSAPTHRAYEQYF. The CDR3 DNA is TGCAGTGCGCCCACTCACAGGGCCTACGAGCAGTACTTC.

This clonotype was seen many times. CDR3 DNA sequence: TGTGCCAGCAGTTTTAGAGGTGGCGGTGAAGCTTTCTTT. Translation gives CASSFRGGGEAFF. The V and J genes are TRBV12-3 or TRBV12-4 and TRBJ1-1; D is unclear. Trimming removed 3 bases at V and 7 bases at J, with 12 bases between. The CDR3 length is 13 residues.

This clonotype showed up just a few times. The CDR3 region has the DNA TGCAGCGTTCAGACAGGGGTGAACACTGAAGCTTTCTTT. Its translation: CSVQTGVNTEAFF. The chain couples TRBV29-1 to TRBJ1-1; TRBD1 agrees at 8 bases. CDR1 and CDR2 from the germline V gene are SQVTM and ANQGSEA. The CDR3 runs 13 residues. With 5 bases clipped from V and 0 bases from J, the junction kept 2 bases outside the gene matches.

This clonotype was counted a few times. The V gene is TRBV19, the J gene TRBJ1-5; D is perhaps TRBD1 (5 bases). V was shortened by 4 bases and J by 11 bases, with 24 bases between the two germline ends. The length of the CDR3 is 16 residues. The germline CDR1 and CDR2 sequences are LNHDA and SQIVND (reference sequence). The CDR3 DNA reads TGTGCCAGTAGTAGCGAGTGGTCCGGGGCTCTCCAGGCCCAGCATTTT. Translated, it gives CASSSEWSGALQAQHF.

The CDR3 region is CSARDVGLAAYEQYF. DNA of the CDR3: TGCAGTGCTAGAGATGTGGGACTAGCGGCCTACGAGCAGTACTTC. The rearrangement uses TRBV20-1 and TRBJ2-7, with 11 positions matching TRBD2. V lost 0 bases to trimming and J lost 2 bases; unmatched junction nucleotides: 3. Germline V gene sequence: CDR1 DFQATT, CDR2 SNEGSKA (reference sequence). This CDR3 region has 15 residues.

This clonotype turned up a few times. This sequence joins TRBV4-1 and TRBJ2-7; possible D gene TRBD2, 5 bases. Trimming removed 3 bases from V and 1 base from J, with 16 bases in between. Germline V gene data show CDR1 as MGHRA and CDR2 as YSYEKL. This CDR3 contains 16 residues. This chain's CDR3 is CASSQNLLGVSYEQYF. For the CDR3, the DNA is TGCGCCAGCAGCCAGAACCTACTCGGGGTATCCTACGAGCAGTACTTC.